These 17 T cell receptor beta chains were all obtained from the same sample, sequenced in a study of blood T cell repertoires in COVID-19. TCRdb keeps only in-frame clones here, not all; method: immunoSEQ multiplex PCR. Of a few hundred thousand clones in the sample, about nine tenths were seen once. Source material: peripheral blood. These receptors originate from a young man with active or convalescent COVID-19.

Here the CDR3 DNA reads TGTGCCAGCAGTTTGGGGAGAATGGACTACGAGCAGTACTTC. This gives the protein CASSLGRMDYEQYF. The chain recombines TRBV28 with TRBJ2-7; possibly TRBD2 for D (5 bases). The V gene lost 3 bases and the J gene lost 3 bases, with 12 bases spanning the gap. CDR3 length equals 14 residues. Looked up from germline, CDR1 is MDHEN and CDR2 is SYDVKM.

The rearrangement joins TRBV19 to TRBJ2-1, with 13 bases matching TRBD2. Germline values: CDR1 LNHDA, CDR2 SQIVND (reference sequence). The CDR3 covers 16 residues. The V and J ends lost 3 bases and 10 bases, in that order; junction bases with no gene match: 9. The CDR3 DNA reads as TGTGCCAGTAGTATTAGACTAGCGGGAGGCTCGGGGGAGCAGTTCTTC. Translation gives CASSIRLAGGSGEQFF.

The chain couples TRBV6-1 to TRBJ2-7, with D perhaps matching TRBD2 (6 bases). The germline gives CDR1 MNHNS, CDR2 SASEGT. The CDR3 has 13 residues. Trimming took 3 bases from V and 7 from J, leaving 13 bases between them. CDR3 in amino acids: CASSDGGIGEQYF. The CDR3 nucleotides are TGTGCCAGCAGTGATGGGGGGATAGGGGAGCAGTACTTC.

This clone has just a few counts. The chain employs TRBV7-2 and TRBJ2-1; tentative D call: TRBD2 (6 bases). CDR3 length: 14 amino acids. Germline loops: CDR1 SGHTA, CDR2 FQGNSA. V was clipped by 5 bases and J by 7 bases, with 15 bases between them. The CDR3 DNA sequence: TGTGCCAGCAGCCCTAGCGACAATTGGAATGAGCAGTTCTTC. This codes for CASSPSDNWNEQFF.

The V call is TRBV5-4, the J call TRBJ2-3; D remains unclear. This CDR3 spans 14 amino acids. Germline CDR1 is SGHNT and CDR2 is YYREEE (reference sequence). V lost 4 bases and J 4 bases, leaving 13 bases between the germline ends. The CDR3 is CASSPYKVSDTQYF. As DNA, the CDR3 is TGTGCCAGCAGCCCCTATAAAGTTTCAGATACGCAGTATTTT.

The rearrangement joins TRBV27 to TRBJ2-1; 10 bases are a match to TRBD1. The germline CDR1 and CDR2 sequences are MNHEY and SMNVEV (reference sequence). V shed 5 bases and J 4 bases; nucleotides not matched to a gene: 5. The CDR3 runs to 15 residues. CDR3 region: CASSPGTGVYNEQFF. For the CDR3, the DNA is TGTGCCAGCAGTCCGGGGACAGGGGTATACAATGAGCAGTTCTTC.

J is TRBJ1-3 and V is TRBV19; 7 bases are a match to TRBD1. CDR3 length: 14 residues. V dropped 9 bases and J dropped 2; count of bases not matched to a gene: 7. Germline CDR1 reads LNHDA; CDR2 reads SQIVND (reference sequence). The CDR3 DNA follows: TGTGCCAGCAGACAGGGAGTAACTGGAAACACCATATATTTT. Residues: CASRQGVTGNTIYF. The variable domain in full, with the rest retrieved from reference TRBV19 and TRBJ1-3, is DGGITQSPKYLFRKEGQNVTLSCEQNLNHDAMYWYRQDPGQGLRLIYYSQIVNDFQKGDIAEGYSVSREKKESFPLTVTSAQKNPTAFYLCASRQGVTGNTIYFGEGSWLTVV.

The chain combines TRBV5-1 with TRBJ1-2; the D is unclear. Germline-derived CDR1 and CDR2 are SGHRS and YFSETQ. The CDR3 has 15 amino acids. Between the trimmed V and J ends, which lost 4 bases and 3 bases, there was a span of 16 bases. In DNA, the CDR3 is TGCGCCAGCAGCGGAGGCCCCGGGCCGGACTATGGCTACACCTTC. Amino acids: CASSGGPGPDYGYTF.

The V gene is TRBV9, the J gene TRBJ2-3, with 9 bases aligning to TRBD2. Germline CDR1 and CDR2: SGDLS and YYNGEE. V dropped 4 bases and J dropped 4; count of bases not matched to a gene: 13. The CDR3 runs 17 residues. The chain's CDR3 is CASSLDLSGRWADTQYF. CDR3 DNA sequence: TGTGCCAGCAGCCTGGACCTTAGCGGGAGATGGGCAGATACGCAGTATTTT.

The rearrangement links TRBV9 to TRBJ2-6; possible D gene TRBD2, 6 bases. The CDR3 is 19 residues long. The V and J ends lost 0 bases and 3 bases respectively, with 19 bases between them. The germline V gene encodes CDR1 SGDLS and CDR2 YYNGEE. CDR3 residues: CASSVGGEVGFSGANVLTF. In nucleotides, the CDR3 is TGTGCCAGCAGCGTAGGCGGGGAGGTAGGGTTTAGTGGGGCCAACGTCCTGACTTTC.

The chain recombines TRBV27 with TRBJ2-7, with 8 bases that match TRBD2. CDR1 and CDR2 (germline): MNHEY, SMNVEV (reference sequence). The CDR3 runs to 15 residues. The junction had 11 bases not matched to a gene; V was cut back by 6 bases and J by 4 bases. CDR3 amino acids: CASRPQRESVYEQYF. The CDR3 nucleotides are TGTGCCAGCAGACCTCAGCGGGAGAGCGTTTACGAGCAGTACTTC.

The CDR3 DNA follows: TGTGCCAGTAAGGAGGCCCGGAGGTATGGCTACACCTTC. Translation gives CASKEARRYGYTF. V gene TRBV19 combines with J gene TRBJ1-2; D is uncertain. The V end lost 7 bases, the J end lost 5 bases, and 14 bases lay between the germline ends. The germline CDR1 and CDR2 sequences are LNHDA and SQIVND (reference sequence). The CDR3 spans 13 residues.

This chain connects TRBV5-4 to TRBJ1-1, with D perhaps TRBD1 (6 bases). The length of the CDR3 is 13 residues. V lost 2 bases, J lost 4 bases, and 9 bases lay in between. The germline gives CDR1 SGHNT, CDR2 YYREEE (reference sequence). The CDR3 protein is CASSFRGTTEAFF. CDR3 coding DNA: TGTGCCAGCAGCTTCAGGGGTACCACTGAAGCTTTCTTT.

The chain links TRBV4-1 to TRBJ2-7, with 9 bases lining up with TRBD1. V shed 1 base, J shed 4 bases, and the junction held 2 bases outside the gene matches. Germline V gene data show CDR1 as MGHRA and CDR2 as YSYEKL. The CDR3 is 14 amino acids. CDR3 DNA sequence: TGCGCCAGCAGCCAAGTAGGGACAGGGTACGAGCAGTACTTC. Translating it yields CASSQVGTGYEQYF.

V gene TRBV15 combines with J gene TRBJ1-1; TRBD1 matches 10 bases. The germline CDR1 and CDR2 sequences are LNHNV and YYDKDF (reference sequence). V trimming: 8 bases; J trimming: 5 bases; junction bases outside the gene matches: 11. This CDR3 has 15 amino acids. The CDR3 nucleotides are TGTGCCACCGACACCGGGGACAGGGGAGGAACTGAAGCTTTCTTT. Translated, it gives CATDTGDRGGTEAFF.

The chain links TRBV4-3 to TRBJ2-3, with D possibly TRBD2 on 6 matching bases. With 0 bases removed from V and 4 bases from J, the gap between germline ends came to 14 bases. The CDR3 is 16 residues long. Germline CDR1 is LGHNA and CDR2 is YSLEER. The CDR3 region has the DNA TGCGCCAGCAGCCAAGACCCCCCGGGGGTCGCAGATACGCAGTATTTT. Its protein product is CASSQDPPGVADTQYF.

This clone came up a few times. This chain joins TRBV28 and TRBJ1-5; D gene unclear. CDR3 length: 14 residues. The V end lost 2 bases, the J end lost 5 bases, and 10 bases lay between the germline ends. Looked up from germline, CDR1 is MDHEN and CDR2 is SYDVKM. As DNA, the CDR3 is TGTGCCAGCAGTTTACCTAACAGTGATCAGCCCCAGCATTTT. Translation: CASSLPNSDQPQHF.